The following is a TCR beta chain sequence with its context. With 5 bases removed from V and 1 base from J, the gap between germline ends came to 7 bases. Germline CDR1 SQVTM, CDR2 ANQGSEA. CDR3 size: 12 residues. These data originate in a study of T cell clones after liver transplantation. Clones were sequenced by immunoSEQ multiplex PCR, and TCRdb holds only the in-frame ones, with some missing. The sample carries fewer than 85,000 clones, about 80% recorded once. This clonotype was obtained from a human patient who received a liver transplant. Some T cells may be provided by the graft donor. The chain uses TRBV29-1 and TRBJ2-3; D not certain. Sequences were derived from CD4+ T cells from blood, sampled 12 months after liver transplant. CDR3 in amino acids: CSVLEGTDTQYF. CDR3 nucleotides: TGCAGCGTTTTGGAAGGCACAGATACGCAGTATTTT.